This entry lists 18 T cell receptor beta chains sequenced from one sample in a study of cytomegalovirus exposure and HLA in healthy donors. Use of 60 Vbeta and 13 Jbeta primers characterized the PCR. Repertoires were generated with immunoSEQ multiplex PCR, while TCRdb's copy carries only in-frame clones and drops some. Of about 85,000 clones in the sample, 80% are singletons; the top ten hold approximately 23%. The sequenced sample consisted of PBMCs. Source of these receptors: a woman in her 50s in good health and CMV-seropositive.

The gene calls are TRBV10-2 and TRBJ2-2, with D unresolved. Per germline, CDR1 WSHSY and CDR2 SAAADI. V was trimmed by 0 bases and J by 6 bases, leaving 11 bases between them. The length of the CDR3 is 15 residues. The CDR3 here is CASSESWAKPGELFF. Written as DNA, the CDR3 is TGCGCCAGCAGTGAGTCTTGGGCTAAGCCCGGGGAGCTGTTTTTT.

In the case of this clone: The junction does not match germline at one end; this may be a read error. This sequence joins TRBV12-5 and TRBJ1-1; 9 positions match TRBD1. The length of the CDR3 is 14 residues. The germline V gene encodes CDR1 LGHNT and CDR2 FRNRAP. The CDR3 protein is CASGLGQGNTEAFF. CDR3 nucleotide sequence: TGTGCTAGTGGGTTGGGACAGGGGAACACTGAAGCTTTCTTT.

V usage is TRBV27 and J usage is TRBJ2-5, with D unresolved. V was pared by 5 bases and J by 3 bases, with 7 bases between. The CDR3 consists of 12 residues. The germline CDR1 and CDR2 sequences are MNHEY and SMNVEV (reference sequence). The CDR3 region is CASSHPKETQYF. In DNA, the CDR3 is TGTGCCAGCAGTCACCCTAAAGAGACCCAGTACTTC.

This clone was observed once. The chain links TRBV6-1 to TRBJ2-5, with TRBD2 matching over 12 bases. The CDR3 length is 15 residues. The V segment lost 3 bases and the J segment 5 bases; nucleotides outside the gene matches: 4. CDR1 and CDR2 (germline): MNHNS, SASEGT. The CDR3 loop is CASSEVLAGGETQYF. DNA of the CDR3: TGTGCCAGCAGTGAGGTCCTAGCGGGGGGGGAGACCCAGTACTTC.

The CDR3 is CASSLRQGNQPQHF. CDR3 bases: TGTGCCAGCAGTCTTAGACAGGGCAATCAGCCCCAGCATTTT. This sequence joins TRBV2 and TRBJ1-5; D possibly corresponds to TRBD1 (6 bases). This CDR3 region has 14 residues. CDR1 and CDR2 from the germline V gene are SNHLY and FYNNEI. V gave up 5 bases and J gave up 2 bases, with 10 bases separating them.

This clone was seen a handful of times. Other DNA variants within this sample encode the same CDR3. The chain recombines TRBV6-1 with TRBJ1-1; possible D gene TRBD1, 6 bases. The CDR3 totals 12 residues. The V and J ends lost 6 bases and 4 bases respectively, with 9 bases between them. The germline V gene encodes CDR1 MNHNS and CDR2 SASEGT. The CDR3 DNA reads as TGTGCCAGCAGACAGGGAAGCACTGAAGCTTTCTTT. It yields the protein CASRQGSTEAFF.

This chain joins TRBV21-1 and TRBJ2-3; TRBD1, the D gene given by the table, was not confirmed from the DNA. TRBV21-1 is a pseudogene locus. The length of the CDR3 is 17 residues. This CDR3 reads CASSKAGDIESTDTQYF. CDR3 sequence (DNA): TGTGCCAGCAGCAAAGCAGGCGACATTGAGTCCACAGATACGCAGTATTTT.

This clone was observed a single time. V usage is TRBV30 and J usage is TRBJ2-3; D is unresolved. V shed 0 bases and J shed 11 bases, with 18 bases lying between them. CDR3 length: 14 residues. In germline, CDR1 is GTSNPN, CDR2 SVGIG (reference sequence). CDR3 loop: CAWSVLAGGRGQYF. CDR3 bases: TGTGCCTGGAGTGTCCTGGCTGGCGGTAGAGGGCAGTATTTT.

The CDR3 reads CASSESGVQNEKLFF. Here the CDR3 DNA reads TGTGCCAGCAGTGAAAGCGGGGTACAAAATGAAAAACTGTTTTTT. This chain connects TRBV2 to TRBJ1-4, with D unresolved. The CDR3 covers 15 residues. V shed 2 bases and J shed 5 bases, with 12 bases lying between them. Germline assignment: CDR1 SNHLY and CDR2 FYNNEI.

This clone occurred once. This chain connects TRBV7-3 to TRBJ2-1; 9 bases align to TRBD2. Germline assignment: CDR1 SGHTA and CDR2 FQGTGA. The CDR3 spans 15 residues. Trimming took 4 bases from V and 9 from J; bases not matched to a gene: 10. The CDR3 DNA sequence: TGTGCCAGCAGCTCTACTATAGCGGGAGTAGGTGAGCAGTTCTTC. Amino acids: CASSSTIAGVGEQFF. The variable domain in full, completed from reference TRBV7-3 and TRBJ2-1, reads GAGVSQTPSNKVTEKGKYVELRCDPISGHTALYWYRQSLGQGPEFLIYFQGTGAADDSGLPNDRFFAVRPEGSVSTLKIQRTERGDSAVYLCASSSTIAGVGEQFFGPGTRLTVL.

The V gene is TRBV4-1, the J gene TRBJ2-7; D is perhaps TRBD2 (5 bases). Deletions cut 0 bases from V and 3 bases from J, with 9 bases between. There are 14 residues in the CDR3. The germline V gene encodes CDR1 MGHRA and CDR2 YSYEKL. The CDR3 DNA sequence: TGCGCCAGCAGCCAAGAGGAGAGGGACTACGAGCAGTACTTC. Protein sequence: CASSQEERDYEQYF.

The chain uses TRBV27 and TRBJ1-2; 7 bases line up with TRBD1. Trimming cost V 2 bases and J 3 bases; bases outside gene matches: 6. Germline values: CDR1 MNHEY, CDR2 SMNVEV (reference sequence). This CDR3 contains 15 residues. The CDR3 reads CASSLIGRGDYGYTF. CDR3 bases: TGTGCCAGCAGTTTAATAGGCAGGGGGGACTATGGCTACACCTTC.

The genes are TRBV21-1 and TRBJ2-5; no check of the table's D call, TRBD1, against the DNA was made. TRBV21-1 is a known pseudogene. CDR3 length: 17 amino acids. CDR3 residues: CASSRKPGQGSQETQYF. As DNA, the CDR3 is TGTGCCAGCAGCAGAAAACCGGGACAGGGGTCCCAAGAGACCCAGTACTTC.

The CDR3 loop reads CASSSRGRQPQHF. The CDR3 region has the DNA TGTGCCAGCAGTTCCAGGGGTCGTCAGCCCCAGCATTTT. The chain has TRBV27 and TRBJ1-5, with D possibly TRBD1 on 6 matching bases. CDR1 is MNHEY and CDR2 is SMNVEV in the germline V gene (reference sequence). This CDR3 comprises 13 residues. The V and J ends lost 4 bases and 6 bases respectively, with 10 bases between them.

The rearrangement joins TRBV6-5 to TRBJ1-1, with D tentatively TRBD1 (6 bases). From germline, CDR1 is MNHEY and CDR2 SVGAGI. The V end lost 2 bases, the J end lost 0 bases, and 10 bases lay between the germline ends. This CDR3 spans 15 amino acids. CDR3 residues: CASSYLGTLNTEAFF. The CDR3 DNA follows: TGTGCCAGCAGTTACCTAGGGACACTGAACACTGAAGCTTTCTTT.

This chain uses TRBV6-1 with TRBJ1-5; 7 nucleotides align to TRBD1. Trimming took 6 bases from V and 7 from J; bases not matched to a gene: 6. Germline-derived CDR1 and CDR2 are MNHNS and SASEGT. CDR3 length equals 13 residues. CDR3 protein: CASRHRGRQPQHF. DNA of the CDR3: TGTGCCAGCAGACACAGGGGCCGGCAGCCCCAGCATTTT.

The chain has TRBV27 and TRBJ1-5; unclear D gene. Germline V gives CDR1 MNHEY, CDR2 SMNVEV (reference sequence). V lost 3 bases and J lost 4, with 13 bases in between. The CDR3 loop spans 15 amino acids. CDR3 sequence: CASSFMGRPNQPQHF. The CDR3 nucleotides are TGTGCCAGCAGTTTTATGGGGAGGCCAAATCAGCCCCAGCATTTT.

A word on this clone: An end of the junction differs from the germline gene, which may be a read error. V is TRBV7-9 and J is TRBJ2-5, with 13 nucleotides matching TRBD2. The V gene's germline CDR1 is SEHNR and CDR2 FQNEAQ (reference sequence). The CDR3 extends over 15 amino acids. CDR3 protein: CSSSLVLAGGETQYF. The CDR3 nucleotides are TGTTCCAGCAGCTTAGTACTAGCGGGGGGGGAGACCCAGTACTTC.